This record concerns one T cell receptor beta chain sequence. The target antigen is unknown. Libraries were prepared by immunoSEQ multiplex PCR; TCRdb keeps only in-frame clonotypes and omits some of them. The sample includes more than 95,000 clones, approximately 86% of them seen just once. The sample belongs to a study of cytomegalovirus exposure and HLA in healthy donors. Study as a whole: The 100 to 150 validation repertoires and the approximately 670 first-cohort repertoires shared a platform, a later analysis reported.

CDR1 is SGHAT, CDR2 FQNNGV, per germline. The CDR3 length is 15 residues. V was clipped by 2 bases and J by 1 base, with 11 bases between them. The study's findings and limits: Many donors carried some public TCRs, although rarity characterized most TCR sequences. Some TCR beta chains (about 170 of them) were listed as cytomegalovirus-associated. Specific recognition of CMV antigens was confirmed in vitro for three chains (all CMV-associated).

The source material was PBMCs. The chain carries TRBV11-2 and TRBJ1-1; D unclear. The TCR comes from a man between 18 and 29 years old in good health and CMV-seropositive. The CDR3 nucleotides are TGTGCCAGCAGCTTATACAGTTCAAGGAACACTGAAGCTTTCTTT. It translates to CASSLYSSRNTEAFF. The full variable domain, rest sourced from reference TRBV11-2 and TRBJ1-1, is EAGVAQSPRYKIIEKRQSVAFWCNPISGHATLYWYQQILGQGPKLLIQFQNNGVVDDSQLPKDRFSAERLKGVDSTLKIQPAKLEDSAVYLCASSLYSSRNTEAFFGQGTRLTVV.